The sequence of this T cell receptor beta chain was determined in a study of metastatic and nonmetastatic thyroid tumors. Overall study context: Samples came from malignant and benign thyroid patients, and repertoires were compared across blood and tumor or nodule tissue. Whole-study results and caveats: TCR beta diversity was reportedly significantly higher in malignant thyroid tumors than benign nodules, in blood and tumor.

Under the authors' procedure: A classifier for distant metastasis in papillary thyroid cancer was constructed using CDR3 differences observed across clinicopathological groups. TCRdb re-called the PCR reads via MiXCR. It is TCRdb's table, rather than the study itself, that gives the V and J calls and clone size. The data show some 40,000 clones, with roughly 14% seen just once and 8% to 9.5% held by the top ten. The CDR3 is 17 amino acids. Germline trimming cut 2 bases from V and 2 bases from J; bases unmatched to any gene: 10. Germline-derived CDR1 and CDR2 are KGHSH and LQKENI. Comments on this clone: The antigen remains undetermined.

No patient received treatment before thyroid surgery. J is TRBJ2-3 and V is TRBV18, with 7 bases identical to TRBD2. The sample comprised blood. The TCR sequence derives from a female donor with papillary thyroid cancer or a benign thyroid nodule (not recorded which). Some clones in this sample may be carry-over from other donors' samples. Here the CDR3 reads CASSPFPLGGATDTQYF. The CDR3 DNA reads TGTGCCAGCTCACCATTCCCACTGGGAGGGGCCACAGATACGCAGTATTTT.